The 8 T cell receptor beta chains presented below share a single source sample, sequenced in a study of CXCR3-negative and CXCR3-positive naive CD8 T cells. Study conclusions and caveats: Against CXCR3-negative naive cells, CXCR3-positive naive cells showed more hydrophobic TRB CDR3s.

5' RACE with UMI labels generated the TRB cDNA libraries. Using the 5' RACE reads, TCRdb records one entry per CDR3 protein without DNA. This repertoire comprises over 150,000 distinct CDR3 sequences; its ten largest clones make up approximately 0.51%. What these receptors recognize is not known. The sample was naive CXCR3+ CD8+ T cells from blood. The subset: CD45RO-CCR7+CD27+CD95- naive CD8+ T cells expressing CXCR3 (TNR3+). The receptors here all came from a human donor in good health. Some clones in this sample may be carry-over from other donors' samples.

The CDR3: CSVGGGPHGYGYTF. The J gene is TRBJ1-2, the V gene TRBV29-1. The CDR3 spans 14 residues. Germline V gene data show CDR1 as SQVTM and CDR2 as ANQGSEA.

The chain has TRBV5-6 and TRBJ2-7; with no DNA, the TCRdb D assignment of TRBD2 cannot be verified. The CDR3 loop spans 16 amino acids. Germline lookup yields CDR1 SGHDT and CDR2 YYEEEE. CDR3 sequence reads: CASSLGFGRSRYEQYF. The full variable domain, completed using reference TRBV5-6 and TRBJ2-7, is DAGVTQSPTHLIKTRGQQVTLRCSPKSGHDTVSWYQQALGQGPQFIFQYYEEEERQRGNFPDRFSGHQFPNYSSELNVNALLLGDSALYLCASSLGFGRSRYEQYFGPGTRLTVT.

V gene TRBV20-1 combines with J gene TRBJ2-1; TCRdb lists TRBD2, though no DNA is available to test this call. CDR3 length: 14 residues. Germline V gene sequence: CDR1 DFQATT, CDR2 SNEGSKA (reference sequence). CDR3 sequence reads: CSARPGDSSNEQFF.

The V gene is TRBV29-1, the J gene TRBJ2-7; the TRBD1 assignment by TCRdb is unverifiable without DNA. Germline lookup yields CDR1 SQVTM and CDR2 ANQGSEA. This CDR3 is built from 14 residues. The CDR3 protein is CSVETGEDSYEQYF.

The chain is built from TRBV28 and TRBJ2-7; the TRBD2 assignment by TCRdb is unverifiable without DNA. The CDR3 loop spans 14 amino acids. Germline-derived CDR1 and CDR2 are MDHEN and SYDVKM. Here the CDR3 reads CASSHRGGGYEQYF. Looking up the rest from reference TRBV28 and TRBJ2-7 gives the full variable domain: DVKVTQSSRYLVKRTGEKVFLECVQDMDHENMFWYRQDPGLGLRLIYFSYDVKMKEKGDIPEGYSVSREKKERFSLILESASTNQTSMYLCASSHRGGGYEQYFGPGTRLTVT.

This rearrangement joins TRBV2 to TRBJ1-4; TCRdb outputs TRBD1, but without DNA this stays unchecked. The CDR3 totals 15 residues. Looked up from germline, CDR1 is SNHLY and CDR2 is FYNNEI. The CDR3: CASRFRTELNEKLFF.

The chain has TRBV28 and TRBJ2-7; TCRdb returns TRBD1, unconfirmable since there is no DNA. Germline CDR1 and CDR2: MDHEN and SYDVKM. This CDR3 is 18 amino acids long. The CDR3 is CASSWDRTNWDHSYEQYF.

The gene calls are TRBV15 and TRBJ2-7; the D call of TRBD2 rests on TCRdb alone, since no DNA is present to check it. The CDR3 contains 12 residues. Germline V CDR1 and CDR2: LNHNV, YYDKDF (reference sequence). CDR3 sequence reads: CATRGLAYEQYF.